Given below is one T cell receptor (beta chain) in context. The antigen remains undetermined. Sequencing was performed with immunoSEQ multiplex PCR; in TCRdb, only in-frame clones are kept and a portion is missing. The repertoire has around 1.6 million clones, approximately 98% of them found once; the top ten carry about 0.4%. Germline CDR1 SGDLS, CDR2 YYNGEE. The CDR3 runs to 16 residues. Trimming removed 8 bases at V and 2 bases at J, with 21 bases between. This sample was included in a study of shared clonotypes between healthy human individuals. Findings and limits, study-wide: Several donors shared approximately 5% of their naive CD4 clonotypes. Among non-shared clonotypes, generation probabilities were lower than among those shared by all four donors.

The authors divided CD4+ cells into CD45RA+ naive and CD45RA-negative memory subsets. The receptor was isolated from a man aged 30 to 45 in good health. The chain links TRBV9 to TRBJ2-3, with D possibly being TRBD1 (6 bases). The sequenced material came from naive CD4+ T cells sorted from blood. Documented subset: CD45RA+ positively selected. The CDR3 bases are TGTGCCAGTCGAAAGAGCCCGGGACAAGTCACAGATACGCAGTATTTT. Translation: CASRKSPGQVTDTQYF.